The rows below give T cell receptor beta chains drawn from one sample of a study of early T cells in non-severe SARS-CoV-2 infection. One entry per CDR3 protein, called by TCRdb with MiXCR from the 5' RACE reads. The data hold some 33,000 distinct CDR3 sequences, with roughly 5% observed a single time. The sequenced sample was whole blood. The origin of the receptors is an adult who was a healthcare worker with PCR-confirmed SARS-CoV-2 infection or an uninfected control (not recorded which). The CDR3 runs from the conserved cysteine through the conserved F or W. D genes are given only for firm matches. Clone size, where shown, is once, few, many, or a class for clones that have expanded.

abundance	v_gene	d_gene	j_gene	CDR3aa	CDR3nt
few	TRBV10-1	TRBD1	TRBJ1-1	CASSQGQGENTEAFF	TGCGCCAGCAGCCAAGGACAGGGCGAGAACACTGAAGCTTTCTTT
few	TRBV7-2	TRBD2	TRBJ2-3	CASSPTGLASDTQYF	TGTGCCAGCAGCCCAACGGGACTAGCATCAGATACGCAGTATTTT
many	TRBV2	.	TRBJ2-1	CASSGDSSYNEQFF	TGTGCCAGCTCCGGAGACAGCTCCTACAATGAGCAGTTCTTC
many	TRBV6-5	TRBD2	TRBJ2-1	CASSHGLAGNNEQFF	TGTGCCAGCAGTCACGGACTAGCGGGAAACAATGAGCAGTTCTTC
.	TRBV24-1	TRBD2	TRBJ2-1	CATSEPHSGDLYNEQFF	TGTGCCACCAGTGAACCCCATAGCGGGGACCTATACAATGAGCAGTTCTTC
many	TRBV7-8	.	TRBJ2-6	CASSFRGNGANVLTF	TGTGCCAGCAGCTTTCGGGGGAACGGGGCCAACGTCCTGACTTTC
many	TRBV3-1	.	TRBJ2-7	CASSQDWVVSEQYF	TGTGCCAGCAGCCAAGATTGGGTAGTGAGCGAGCAGTACTTC
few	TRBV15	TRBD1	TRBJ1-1	CATGGQTSTEAFF	TGTGCCACCGGGGGACAGACGAGCACTGAAGCTTTCTTT
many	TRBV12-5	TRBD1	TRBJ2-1	CASGYQTGTGAHNEQFF	TGTGCTAGTGGTTACCAAACCGGGACAGGGGCCCACAATGAGCAGTTCTTC
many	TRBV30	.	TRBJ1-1	CAWSAGPTGVNTEAFF	TGTGCCTGGAGTGCCGGACCGACAGGAGTGAACACTGAAGCTTTCTTT
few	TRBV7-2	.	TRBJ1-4	CASSARSTVNEKLFF	TGTGCCAGCAGCGCCCGGAGTACAGTTAATGAAAAACTGTTTTTT
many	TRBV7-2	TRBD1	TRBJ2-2	CASSWTGGLSGELFF	TGTGCCAGCAGCTGGACAGGGGGCTTATCCGGGGAGCTGTTTTTT
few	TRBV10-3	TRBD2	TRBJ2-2	CATKREKPGELFF	TGTGCCACGAAGCGGGAGAAGCCCGGGGAGCTGTTTTTT
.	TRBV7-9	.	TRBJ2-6	CASRQTNSGANVLTF	TGTGCCAGCAGACAGACTAACTCTGGGGCCAACGTCCTGACTTTC
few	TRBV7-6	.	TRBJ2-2	CASSKTVTGELFF	TGTGCCAGCAGCAAGACAGTCACCGGGGAGCTGTTTTTT
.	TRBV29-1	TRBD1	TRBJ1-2	CSARDRDGYTF	TGCAGCGCCAGGGACAGAGATGGCTACACCTTC
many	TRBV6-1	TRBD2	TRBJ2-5	CASSRLAGGQETQYF	TGTGCCAGCAGTAGACTAGCGGGGGGACAAGAGACCCAGTACTTC
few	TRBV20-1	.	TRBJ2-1	CSASPADEQFF	TGCAGTGCTAGCCCTGCGGATGAGCAGTTCTTC
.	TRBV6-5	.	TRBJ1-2	CASVGTDYGYTF	TGTGCCAGCGTCGGCACGGACTATGGCTACACCTTC
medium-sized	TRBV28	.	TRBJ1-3	CARGTDPGNTIYF	TGTGCCAGGGGGACGGACCCTGGAAACACCATATATTTT
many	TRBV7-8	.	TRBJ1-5	CASSWAPGNQPQHF	TGTGCCAGCAGCTGGGCCCCGGGCAATCAGCCCCAGCATTTT
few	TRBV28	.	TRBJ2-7	CASSAKGLGLYEQYF	TGTGCCAGCAGCGCGAAGGGGCTCGGGCTGTACGAGCAGTACTTC
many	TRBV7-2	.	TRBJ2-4	CASSLMQGQNIQYF	TGTGCCAGCAGCTTGATGCAGGGCCAAAACATTCAGTACTTC
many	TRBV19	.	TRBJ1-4	CASSAQDAAMGKLFF	TGTGCCAGTAGCGCCCAGGACGCGGCTATGGGAAAACTGTTTTTT
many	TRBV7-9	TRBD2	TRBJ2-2	CASSPRGLAGDTGELFF	TGTGCCAGCAGCCCAAGGGGACTAGCGGGAGACACCGGGGAGCTGTTTTTT
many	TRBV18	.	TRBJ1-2	CASSDGTYGYTF	TGTGCCAGCTCAGATGGAACCTATGGCTACACCTTC
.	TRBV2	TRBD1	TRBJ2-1	CAARTGDAIYNEQFF	TGTGCCGCTAGGACAGGGGATGCTATTTACAATGAGCAGTTCTTC
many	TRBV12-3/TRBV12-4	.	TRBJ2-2	CASLLRTMNTGELFF	TGTGCCAGCCTTTTGCGGACTATGAACACCGGGGAGCTGTTTTTT
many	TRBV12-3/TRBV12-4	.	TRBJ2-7	CASSLAEYEQYF	TGTGCCAGCAGTTTAGCGGAGTACGAGCAGTACTTC
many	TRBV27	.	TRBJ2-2	CAVGPGELFF	TGTGCCGTGGGGCCCGGGGAGCTGTTTTTT
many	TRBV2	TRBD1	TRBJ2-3	CASRGDRNTDTQYF	TGTGCCAGCAGGGGGGACAGAAACACAGATACGCAGTATTTT
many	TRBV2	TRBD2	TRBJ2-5	CASSSGLAGETQYF	TGTGCCAGCAGTTCGGGACTAGCGGGAGAGACCCAGTACTTC
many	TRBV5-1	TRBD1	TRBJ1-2	CASTPRPQGQGSYGYTF	TGCGCCAGCACTCCCCGGCCCCAAGGACAGGGGAGCTATGGCTACACCTTC
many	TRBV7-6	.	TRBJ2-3	CASSKASNTDTQYF	TGTGCCAGCAGCAAAGCTAGCAACACAGATACGCAGTATTTT
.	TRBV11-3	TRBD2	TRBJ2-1	CASSLAGDYNEQFF	TGTGCCAGCAGCTTGGCGGGAGACTACAATGAGCAGTTCTTC